The text below deals with one TCR beta chain. The CDR3 covers 20 residues. The ends lost 0 bases at V and 4 bases at J; junction bases unmatched: 15. Germline V gene lookup returns CDR1 LGHNA and CDR2 YNFKEQ. This sample stems from a study of blood T cell repertoires in COVID-19. Per the original data handling: Amplifying reference gene primers gave estimates of nucleated cell counts. Profiling relied on immunoSEQ multiplex PCR, and the TCRdb table lists in-frame clones only, not all of them. For V, J and clone size, that table is used; D and trimming come from the DNA. The sample carries about 240,000 clones, around 83% recorded once.

This receptor was identified in a woman older than 75 with acute or convalescent COVID-19. The V gene is TRBV4-2, the J gene TRBJ2-6; TRBD1 aligns across 7 bases. Sequencing was done on a sample of peripheral blood. CDR3 bases: TGTGCCAGCAGCCAAGATGTATCGTCGCAGGGGGTGAGGGGGGCCAACGTCCTGACTTTC. It codes for CASSQDVSSQGVRGANVLTF.